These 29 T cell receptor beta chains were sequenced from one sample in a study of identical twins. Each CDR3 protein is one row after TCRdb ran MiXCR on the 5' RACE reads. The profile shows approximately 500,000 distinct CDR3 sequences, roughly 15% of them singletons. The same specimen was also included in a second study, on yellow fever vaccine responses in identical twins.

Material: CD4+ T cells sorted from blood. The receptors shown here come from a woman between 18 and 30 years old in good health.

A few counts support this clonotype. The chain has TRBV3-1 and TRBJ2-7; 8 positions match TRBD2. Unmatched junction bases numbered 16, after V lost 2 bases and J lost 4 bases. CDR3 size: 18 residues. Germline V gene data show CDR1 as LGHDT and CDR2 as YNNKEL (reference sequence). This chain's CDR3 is CASSQRAPSGSRVYEQYF. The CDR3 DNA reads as TGTGCCAGCAGCCAAAGAGCCCCCAGCGGGAGTAGGGTTTACGAGCAGTACTTC.

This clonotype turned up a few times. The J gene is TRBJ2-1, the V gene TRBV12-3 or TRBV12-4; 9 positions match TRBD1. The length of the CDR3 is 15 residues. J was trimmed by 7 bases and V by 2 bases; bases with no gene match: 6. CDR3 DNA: TGTGCCAGCAGTTTAAGCGGGACAGGGCTTAATGAGCAGTTCTTC. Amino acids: CASSLSGTGLNEQFF.

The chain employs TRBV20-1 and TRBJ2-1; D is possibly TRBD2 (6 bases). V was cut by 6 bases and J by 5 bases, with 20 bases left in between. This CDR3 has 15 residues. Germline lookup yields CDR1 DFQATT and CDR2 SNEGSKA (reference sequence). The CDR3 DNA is TGCAGTGCCCCCCTCCCGGGACTGTTAAACAATGAGCAGTTCTTC. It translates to CSAPLPGLLNNEQFF.

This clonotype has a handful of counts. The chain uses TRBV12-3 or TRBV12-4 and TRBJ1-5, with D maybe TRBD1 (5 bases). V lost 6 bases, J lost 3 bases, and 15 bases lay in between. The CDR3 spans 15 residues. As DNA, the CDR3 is TGTGCCAGCAGAAAAGGATTGGGGACCAATCAGCCCCAGCATTTT. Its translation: CASRKGLGTNQPQHF.

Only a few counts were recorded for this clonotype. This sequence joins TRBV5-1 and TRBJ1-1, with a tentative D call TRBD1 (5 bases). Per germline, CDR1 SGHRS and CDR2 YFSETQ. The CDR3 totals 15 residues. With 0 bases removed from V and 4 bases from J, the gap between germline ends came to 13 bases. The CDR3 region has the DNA TGCGCCAGCAGCTTGGTTCAGGGAACCCTCACTGAAGCTTTCTTT. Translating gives CASSLVQGTLTEAFF.

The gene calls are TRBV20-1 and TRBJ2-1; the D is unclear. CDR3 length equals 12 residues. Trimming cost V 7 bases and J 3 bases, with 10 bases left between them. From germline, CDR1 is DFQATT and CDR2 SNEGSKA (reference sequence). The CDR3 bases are TGCAGTGTTCTACCCCGCTACAATGAGCAGTTCTTC. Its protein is CSVLPRYNEQFF.

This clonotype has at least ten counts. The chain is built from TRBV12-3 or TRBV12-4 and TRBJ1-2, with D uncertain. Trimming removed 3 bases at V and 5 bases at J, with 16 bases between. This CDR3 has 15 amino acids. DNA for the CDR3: TGTGCCAGCAGTTTGGGAAGCGCGGCGTCATATGGCTACACCTTC. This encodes CASSLGSAASYGYTF.

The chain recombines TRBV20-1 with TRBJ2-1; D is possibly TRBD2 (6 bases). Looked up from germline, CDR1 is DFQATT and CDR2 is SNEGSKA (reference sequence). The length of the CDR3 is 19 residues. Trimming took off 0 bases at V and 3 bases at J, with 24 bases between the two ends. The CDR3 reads CSARDLGGISSRGYNEQFF. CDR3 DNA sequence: TGCAGTGCTAGAGATCTGGGCGGGATCAGTTCCCGTGGCTACAATGAGCAGTTCTTC.

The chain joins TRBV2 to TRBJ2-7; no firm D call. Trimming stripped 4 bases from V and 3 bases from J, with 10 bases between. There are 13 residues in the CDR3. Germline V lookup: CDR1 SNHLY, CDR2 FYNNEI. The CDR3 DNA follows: TGTGCCAGCAGTGGGGTGACGTACTACGAGCAGTACTTC. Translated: CASSGVTYYEQYF.

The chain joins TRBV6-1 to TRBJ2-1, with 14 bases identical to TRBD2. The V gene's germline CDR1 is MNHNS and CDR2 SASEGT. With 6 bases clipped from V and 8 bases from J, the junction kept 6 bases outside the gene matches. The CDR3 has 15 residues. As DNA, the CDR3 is TGTGCCAGCAGCTGGACTAGCGGGAGGAGCGATGAGCAGTTCTTC. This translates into CASSWTSGRSDEQFF.

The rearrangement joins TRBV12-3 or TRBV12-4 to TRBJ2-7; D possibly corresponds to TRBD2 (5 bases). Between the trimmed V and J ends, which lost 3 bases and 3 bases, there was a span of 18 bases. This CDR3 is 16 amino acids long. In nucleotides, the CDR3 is TGTGCCAGCAGTTTGGAGTGGATGGTTGGGAGCTACGAGCAGTACTTC. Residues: CASSLEWMVGSYEQYF.

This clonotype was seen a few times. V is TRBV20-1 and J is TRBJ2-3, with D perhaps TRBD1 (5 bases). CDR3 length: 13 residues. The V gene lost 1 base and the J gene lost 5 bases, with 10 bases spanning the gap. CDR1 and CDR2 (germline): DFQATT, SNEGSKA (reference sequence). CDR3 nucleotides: TGCAGTGCTAGAGGGGGCTCGGGAGATACGCAGTATTTT. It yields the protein CSARGGSGDTQYF.

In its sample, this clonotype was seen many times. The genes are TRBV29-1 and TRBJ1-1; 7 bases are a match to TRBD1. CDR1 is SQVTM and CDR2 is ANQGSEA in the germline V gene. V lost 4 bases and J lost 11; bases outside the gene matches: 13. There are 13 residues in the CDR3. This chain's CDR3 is CSVVQGGVYRAFF. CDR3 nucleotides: TGCAGCGTTGTTCAGGGGGGAGTCTATCGGGCTTTCTTT.

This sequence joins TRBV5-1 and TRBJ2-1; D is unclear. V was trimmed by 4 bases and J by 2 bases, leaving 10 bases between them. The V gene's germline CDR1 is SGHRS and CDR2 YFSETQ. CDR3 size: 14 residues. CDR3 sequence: CASSTRLAYNEQFF. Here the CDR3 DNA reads TGCGCCAGCAGCACAAGGCTCGCCTACAATGAGCAGTTCTTC.

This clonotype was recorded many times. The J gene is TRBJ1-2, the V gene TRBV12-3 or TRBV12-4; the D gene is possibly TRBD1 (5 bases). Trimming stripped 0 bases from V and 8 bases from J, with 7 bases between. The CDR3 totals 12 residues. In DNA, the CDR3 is TGTGCCAGCAGTTTAGCTACAGGCGGCTACACCTTC. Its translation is CASSLATGGYTF.

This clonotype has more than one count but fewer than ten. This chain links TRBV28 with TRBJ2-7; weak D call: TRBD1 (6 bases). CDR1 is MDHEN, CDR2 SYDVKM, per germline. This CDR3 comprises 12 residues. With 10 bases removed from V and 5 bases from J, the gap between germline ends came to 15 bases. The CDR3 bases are TGTGCCACGTCGAACAGGGTCCACGAGCAGTACGTC. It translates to CATSNRVHEQYV.

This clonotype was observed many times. The CDR3 here is CASSLSTSGRVGEQFF. In nucleotides, the CDR3 is TGTGCCAGCAGTCTTAGCACTAGCGGGAGGGTTGGTGAGCAGTTCTTC. The rearrangement uses TRBV12-3 or TRBV12-4 and TRBJ2-1; the match to TRBD2 covers 13 bases. CDR3 length: 16 residues. J was trimmed by 9 bases and V by 5 bases; bases with no gene match: 10.

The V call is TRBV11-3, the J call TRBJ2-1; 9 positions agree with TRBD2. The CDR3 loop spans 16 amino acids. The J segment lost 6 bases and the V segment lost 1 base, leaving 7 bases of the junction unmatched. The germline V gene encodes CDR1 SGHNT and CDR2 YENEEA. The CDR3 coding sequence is TGTGCCAGCAGCTTAGCCCCCAGCGGGGGGTTCAATGAGCAGTTCTTC. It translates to CASSLAPSGGFNEQFF.

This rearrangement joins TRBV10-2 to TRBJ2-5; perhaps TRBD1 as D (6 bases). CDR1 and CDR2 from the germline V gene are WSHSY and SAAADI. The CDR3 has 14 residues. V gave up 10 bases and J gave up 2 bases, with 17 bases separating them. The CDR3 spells CATERGGMQETQYF. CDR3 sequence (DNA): TGCGCCACCGAACGAGGGGGAATGCAAGAGACCCAGTACTTC.

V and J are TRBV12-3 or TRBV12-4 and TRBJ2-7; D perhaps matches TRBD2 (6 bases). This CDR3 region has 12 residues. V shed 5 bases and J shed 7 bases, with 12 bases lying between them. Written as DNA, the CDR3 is TGTGCCAGCAGTAGCGCGGGGAGTGAGCAGTACTTC. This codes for CASSSAGSEQYF.

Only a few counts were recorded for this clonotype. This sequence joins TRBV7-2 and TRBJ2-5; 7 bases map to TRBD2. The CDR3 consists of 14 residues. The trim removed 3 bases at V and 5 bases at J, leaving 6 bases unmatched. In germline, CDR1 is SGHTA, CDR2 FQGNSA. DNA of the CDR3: TGTGCCAGCAGCTTTTCGGGGGGTTCGGAGACCCAGTACTTC. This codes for CASSFSGGSETQYF.

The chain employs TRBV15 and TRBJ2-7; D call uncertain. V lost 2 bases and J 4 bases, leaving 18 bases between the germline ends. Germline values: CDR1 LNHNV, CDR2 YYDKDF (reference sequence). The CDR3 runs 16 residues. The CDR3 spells CATSRLGVGGSYEQYF. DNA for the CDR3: TGTGCCACCAGCAGATTGGGTGTTGGTGGCTCGTACGAGCAGTACTTC.

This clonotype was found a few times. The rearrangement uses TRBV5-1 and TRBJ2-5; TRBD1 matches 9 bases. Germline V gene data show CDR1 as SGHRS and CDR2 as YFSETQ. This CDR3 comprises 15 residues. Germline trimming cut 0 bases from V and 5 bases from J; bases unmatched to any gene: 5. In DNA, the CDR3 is TGCGCCAGCAGCTTGGCTGGACAGGGGCATGAGACCCAGTACTTC. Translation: CASSLAGQGHETQYF.

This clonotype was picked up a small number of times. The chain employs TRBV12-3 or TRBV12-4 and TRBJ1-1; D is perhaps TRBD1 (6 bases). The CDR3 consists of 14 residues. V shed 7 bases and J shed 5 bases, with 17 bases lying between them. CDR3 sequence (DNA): TGTGCCAGCATTTTGCGGGGGCGTAATACTGAAGCTTTCTTT. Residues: CASILRGRNTEAFF.

CDR3 amino acids: CATSDLRGRDGYTF. Written as DNA, the CDR3 is TGTGCCACCAGTGATTTGCGGGGTCGAGATGGCTACACCTTC. The chain recombines TRBV24-1 with TRBJ1-2, with unresolved D. The ends were cut back, 0 bases at V and 6 bases at J, with 10 bases in the middle. CDR3 size: 14 residues. Germline V lookup: CDR1 KGHDR, CDR2 SFDVKD.

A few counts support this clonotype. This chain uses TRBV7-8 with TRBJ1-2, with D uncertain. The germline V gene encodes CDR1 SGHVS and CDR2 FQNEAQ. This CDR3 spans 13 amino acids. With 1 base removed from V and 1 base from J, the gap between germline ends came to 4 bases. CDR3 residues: CASSLEINYGYTF. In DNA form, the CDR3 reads TGTGCCAGCAGCTTAGAAATTAACTATGGCTACACCTTC.

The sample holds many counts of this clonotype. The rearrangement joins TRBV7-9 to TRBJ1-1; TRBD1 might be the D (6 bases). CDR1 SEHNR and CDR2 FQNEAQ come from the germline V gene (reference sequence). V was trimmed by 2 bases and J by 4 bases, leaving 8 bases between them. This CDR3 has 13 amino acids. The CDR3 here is CASSLRGGTEAFF. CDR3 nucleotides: TGTGCCAGCAGCTTAAGGGGGGGCACTGAAGCTTTCTTT.

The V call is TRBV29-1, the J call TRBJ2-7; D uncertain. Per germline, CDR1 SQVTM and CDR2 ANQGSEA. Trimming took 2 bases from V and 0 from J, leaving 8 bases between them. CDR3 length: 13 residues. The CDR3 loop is CSVEMDISYEQYF. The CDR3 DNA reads TGCAGCGTTGAAATGGATATCTCCTACGAGCAGTACTTC.

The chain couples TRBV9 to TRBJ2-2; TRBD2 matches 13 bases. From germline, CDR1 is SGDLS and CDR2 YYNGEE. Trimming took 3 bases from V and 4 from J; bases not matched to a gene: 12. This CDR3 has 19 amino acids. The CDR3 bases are TGTGCCAGCAGCGCAGAACTAGCGGGAGGGCCTCGGATCACCGGGGAGCTGTTTTTT. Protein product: CASSAELAGGPRITGELFF.